Listed below are T cell receptor beta chains from one sample, sequenced in a study of blood T cell repertoires in COVID-19. Assay: immunoSEQ multiplex PCR; the TCRdb copy retains only in-frame clones and omits some. The sample lists fewer than 60,000 clones, over 80% occurring once. Source material: peripheral blood. Receptors originate from a man between 65 and 85 years old with active COVID-19. The CDR3 runs from the conserved cysteine through the conserved F or W. Each record gives: clone size, V gene, D gene, J gene, CDR3 protein, CDR3 DNA. D genes are given only for firm matches. Expanded clones are given a class, and other clones once, few, many or no size at all.

clone size: once; V gene: TRBV7-7; D gene: .; J gene: TRBJ2-1; CDR3 protein: CASSLNWQDYNEQFF; CDR3 DNA: TGTGCCAGCAGCTTAAATTGGCAGGATTACAATGAGCAGTTCTTC
clone size: few; V gene: TRBV6-2/TRBV6-3; D gene: .; J gene: TRBJ2-2; CDR3 protein: CASSSPGEWGTGELFF; CDR3 DNA: TGTGCCAGCAGTTCCCCCGGGGAGTGGGGCACCGGGGAGCTGTTTTTT
clone size: .; V gene: TRBV6-6; D gene: .; J gene: TRBJ2-3; CDR3 protein: CASSSRFTDTQYF; CDR3 DNA: TGTGCCAGCAGTTCGAGATTCACAGATACGCAGTATTTT
clone size: once; V gene: TRBV6-5; D gene: .; J gene: TRBJ1-3; CDR3 protein: CASRQSSGNTIYF; CDR3 DNA: TGTGCCAGCCGACAGAGCTCTGGAAACACCATATATTTT
clone size: .; V gene: TRBV9; D gene: TRBD1; J gene: TRBJ1-2; CDR3 protein: CASSGGTELYGYTF; CDR3 DNA: TGTGCCAGCAGCGGCGGGACAGAACTCTATGGCTACACCTTC
clone size: .; V gene: TRBV4-1; D gene: TRBD1; J gene: TRBJ1-1; CDR3 protein: CASSPAGDSLKNTEAFF; CDR3 DNA: TGCGCCAGCAGCCCCGCCGGGGACAGCTTGAAAAACACTGAAGCTTTCTTT
clone size: .; V gene: TRBV7-2; D gene: .; J gene: TRBJ1-4; CDR3 protein: CASSEKWQTNEKLFF; CDR3 DNA: TGTGCCAGCAGCGAAAAATGGCAGACTAATGAAAAACTGTTTTTT
clone size: .; V gene: TRBV19; D gene: TRBD1; J gene: TRBJ2-1; CDR3 protein: CASSVGTVGGNEQFF; CDR3 DNA: TGTGCCAGTAGTGTAGGGACAGTAGGAGGTAATGAGCAGTTCTTC
clone size: once; V gene: TRBV4-1; D gene: .; J gene: TRBJ1-1; CDR3 protein: CASSQDVTGTSTEAFF; CDR3 DNA: TGCGCCAGCAGCCAAGATGTTACAGGGACGAGCACTGAAGCTTTCTTT
clone size: .; V gene: TRBV7-2; D gene: .; J gene: TRBJ1-5; CDR3 protein: CASSLPGNQPQHF; CDR3 DNA: TGTGCCAGCAGCTTACCCGGGAATCAGCCCCAGCATTTT
clone size: .; V gene: TRBV7-3; D gene: TRBD1; J gene: TRBJ1-1; CDR3 protein: CASSPRQGGEAFF; CDR3 DNA: TGTGCCAGCAGCCCACGACAGGGTGGTGAAGCTTTCTTT
clone size: .; V gene: TRBV27; D gene: TRBD1; J gene: TRBJ1-5; CDR3 protein: CASSPRTGGLPQHF; CDR3 DNA: TGTGCCAGCAGTCCAAGGACAGGGGGGTTACCCCAGCATTTT
clone size: .; V gene: TRBV9; D gene: TRBD1; J gene: TRBJ1-2; CDR3 protein: CASSVEAGGYGYTF; CDR3 DNA: TGTGCCAGCAGCGTAGAAGCAGGGGGCTATGGCTACACCTTC
clone size: few; V gene: TRBV19; D gene: TRBD1; J gene: TRBJ1-2; CDR3 protein: CASSPRTGANYGYTF; CDR3 DNA: TGTGCCAGTAGTCCCCGGACAGGGGCTAACTATGGCTACACCTTC
clone size: .; V gene: TRBV11-1; D gene: TRBD1; J gene: TRBJ2-3; CDR3 protein: CASEFDRGSTDTQYF; CDR3 DNA: TGTGCCAGCGAATTCGACAGGGGGAGCACAGATACGCAGTATTTT
clone size: .; V gene: TRBV5-1; D gene: TRBD1; J gene: TRBJ2-1; CDR3 protein: CASSLAGGTYNEQFF; CDR3 DNA: TGCGCCAGCAGCTTGGCAGGGGGTACCTACAATGAGCAGTTCTTC
clone size: .; V gene: TRBV7-3; D gene: TRBD1; J gene: TRBJ1-1; CDR3 protein: CASSSGTGGKAFF; CDR3 DNA: TGTGCCAGCAGCTCAGGGACAGGGGGGAAAGCTTTCTTT
clone size: .; V gene: TRBV9; D gene: .; J gene: TRBJ2-1; CDR3 protein: CASSATQDPEQFF; CDR3 DNA: TGTGCCAGCAGCGCTACTCAGGATCCTGAGCAGTTCTTC
clone size: .; V gene: TRBV6-5; D gene: TRBD1; J gene: TRBJ1-2; CDR3 protein: CASSPTGTGGPGYTF; CDR3 DNA: TGTGCCAGCAGTCCGACGGGGACAGGGGGACCAGGCTACACCTTC
clone size: .; V gene: TRBV2; D gene: .; J gene: TRBJ1-1; CDR3 protein: CAPSADGLNTEAFF; CDR3 DNA: TGTGCCCCCTCAGCGGACGGATTGAACACTGAAGCTTTCTTT
clone size: .; V gene: TRBV6-6; D gene: .; J gene: TRBJ2-5; CDR3 protein: CASGPGETQYF; CDR3 DNA: TGTGCCAGCGGGCCTGGGGAGACCCAGTACTTC
clone size: .; V gene: TRBV19; D gene: TRBD1; J gene: TRBJ1-1; CDR3 protein: CASADRDNTEAFF; CDR3 DNA: TGTGCCAGCGCGGACAGGGATAACACTGAAGCTTTCTTT
clone size: .; V gene: TRBV6-1; D gene: TRBD2; J gene: TRBJ2-1; CDR3 protein: CASSAAGPSYNEQFF; CDR3 DNA: TGTGCCAGCAGTGCAGCGGGGCCATCCTACAATGAGCAGTTCTTC
clone size: .; V gene: TRBV12-3/TRBV12-4; D gene: .; J gene: TRBJ1-1; CDR3 protein: CASSPRGGLEAFF; CDR3 DNA: TGTGCCAGCAGCCCCCGGGGGGGGTTAGAAGCTTTCTTT
clone size: .; V gene: TRBV19; D gene: TRBD1; J gene: TRBJ2-7; CDR3 protein: CASSRGTGVGEQYF; CDR3 DNA: TGTGCCAGTAGTAGAGGGACAGGGGTCGGCGAGCAGTACTTC
clone size: .; V gene: TRBV7-8; D gene: TRBD1; J gene: TRBJ1-6; CDR3 protein: CASSLEGRGGTGSNSPLHF; CDR3 DNA: TGTGCCAGCAGCTTAGAGGGGAGGGGAGGGACAGGGAGTAATTCACCCCTCCACTTT
clone size: .; V gene: TRBV3-1/TRBV3-2; D gene: TRBD1; J gene: TRBJ1-6; CDR3 protein: CASSQGQGAYNSPLHF; CDR3 DNA: TGTGCCAGCAGCCAAGGACAGGGGGCTTATAATTCACCCCTCCACTTT
clone size: .; V gene: TRBV6-1; D gene: .; J gene: TRBJ2-4; CDR3 protein: CASSEGGRGWNIQYF; CDR3 DNA: TGTGCCAGCAGTGAAGGTGGTAGAGGGTGGAACATTCAGTACTTC
clone size: .; V gene: TRBV4-1; D gene: TRBD1; J gene: TRBJ2-3; CDR3 protein: CASSQGGQGPNTDTQYF; CDR3 DNA: TGCGCCAGCAGCCAAGGGGGACAGGGACCTAACACAGATACGCAGTATTTT
clone size: .; V gene: TRBV24-1; D gene: TRBD1; J gene: TRBJ1-1; CDR3 protein: CATSDPRGRDTEAFF; CDR3 DNA: TGTGCCACCAGTGATCCTAGGGGGCGTGACACTGAAGCTTTCTTT
clone size: once; V gene: TRBV18; D gene: TRBD2; J gene: TRBJ2-3; CDR3 protein: CASSPRLAGTDTQYF; CDR3 DNA: TGTGCCAGCTCACCACGACTAGCGGGCACAGATACGCAGTATTTT
clone size: .; V gene: TRBV4-1; D gene: .; J gene: TRBJ2-7; CDR3 protein: CASSSSPTYEQYF; CDR3 DNA: TGCGCCAGCAGCTCCTCCCCTACCTACGAGCAGTACTTC
clone size: .; V gene: TRBV27; D gene: .; J gene: TRBJ2-2; CDR3 protein: CASSQSGSTGELFF; CDR3 DNA: TGTGCCAGCAGTCAAAGCGGTTCCACCGGGGAGCTGTTTTTT
clone size: .; V gene: TRBV5-4; D gene: TRBD1; J gene: TRBJ2-5; CDR3 protein: CASGGQGETQYF; CDR3 DNA: TGTGCCTCTGGGGGACAGGGGGAGACCCAGTACTTC
clone size: .; V gene: TRBV19; D gene: .; J gene: TRBJ2-3; CDR3 protein: CASSMAGHADTQYF; CDR3 DNA: TGTGCCAGTAGTATGGCAGGGCATGCAGATACGCAGTATTTT
clone size: .; V gene: TRBV7-2; D gene: .; J gene: TRBJ1-2; CDR3 protein: CASSLAGARGYTF; CDR3 DNA: TGTGCCAGCAGCTTAGCGGGGGCTCGTGGCTACACCTTC
clone size: .; V gene: TRBV28; D gene: .; J gene: TRBJ1-1; CDR3 protein: CASGYTEAFF; CDR3 DNA: TGTGCCAGCGGCTACACTGAAGCTTTCTTT
clone size: .; V gene: TRBV5-1; D gene: TRBD1; J gene: TRBJ2-7; CDR3 protein: CASSFGQEYYEQYF; CDR3 DNA: TGCGCCAGCAGCTTCGGACAGGAATACTACGAGCAGTACTTC
clone size: .; V gene: TRBV5-3; D gene: TRBD1; J gene: TRBJ2-2; CDR3 protein: CARSAQYNLSKTGGANTGELFF; CDR3 DNA: TGTGCCAGAAGCGCACAATACAACTTATCTAAAACAGGGGGCGCGAACACCGGGGAGCTGTTTTTT
clone size: .; V gene: TRBV5-6; D gene: TRBD1; J gene: TRBJ2-6; CDR3 protein: CASSGRQGPTGANVLTF; CDR3 DNA: TGTGCCAGCAGCGGCCGACAGGGGCCCACTGGGGCCAACGTCCTGACTTTC
clone size: .; V gene: TRBV29-1; D gene: TRBD2; J gene: TRBJ2-2; CDR3 protein: CSVRSGGSTGELFF; CDR3 DNA: TGCAGCGTCCGTAGCGGGGGTAGCACCGGGGAGCTGTTTTTT